These 9 T cell receptor beta chains share one sample of origin, sequenced in a study of shared clonotypes between healthy human individuals (dated by TCRdb to about 2020). Library generation was performed with the immunoSEQ multiplex PCR assay. TCRdb carries this immuneACCESS record with in-frame sequences only. Its versions omit some clonotypes, under half of them owing to an unresolved V gene in the studies checked, with the rest unexplained. This sample has approximately 1.5 million clones in its table, and 97% to 99% of those were observed once. Under 0.45% of the sample rests with the top ten. Sequenced: naive CD4+ T cells sorted from blood. What this sample's cell subset or site label stands for: CD45RA+ positively selected. These receptor sequences come from a man aged 30-40 years in good health.

The chain carries TRBV18 and TRBJ2-7; tentative D call: TRBD2 (5 bases). Deletions cut 3 bases from V and 7 bases from J, with 13 bases between. CDR3 length: 13 residues. Germline CDR1 and CDR2: KGHSH and LQKENI. The CDR3 sequence: CASSPLEPGEQYF. CDR3 DNA sequence: TGTGCCAGCTCACCGTTGGAACCGGGGGAGCAGTACTTC.

The chain employs TRBV6-5 and TRBJ2-7; D remains unclear. V was pared by 5 bases and J by 4 bases, with 12 bases between. The germline V gene has CDR1 MNHEY and CDR2 SVGAGI. This CDR3 comprises 13 residues. CDR3 DNA: TGTGCCAGCAGTCCGCTAGACGGATACGAGCAGTACTTC. Its translation is CASSPLDGYEQYF.

This rearrangement joins TRBV18 to TRBJ2-5, with D tentatively TRBD2 (5 bases). Germline-derived CDR1 and CDR2 are KGHSH and LQKENI. Deletions cut 4 bases from V and 1 base from J, with 7 bases between. CDR3 length equals 13 residues. CDR3 sequence reads: CASSLGVQETQYF. The CDR3 DNA reads TGTGCCAGCTCACTGGGAGTCCAAGAGACCCAGTACTTC.

The genes are TRBV6-1 and TRBJ1-4; 8 nucleotides line up with TRBD1. The CDR3 loop spans 14 amino acids. The V and J ends lost 4 bases and 2 bases, in that order; junction bases with no gene match: 0. Germline V CDR1 and CDR2: MNHNS, SASEGT. The CDR3 bases are TGTGCCAGCAGTGGGACAGGGACTAATGAAAAACTGTTTTTT. Its protein product is CASSGTGTNEKLFF.

V gene TRBV7-9 combines with J gene TRBJ1-3; the D gene is possibly TRBD1 (5 bases). The CDR3 loop spans 18 amino acids. Germline values: CDR1 SEHNR, CDR2 FQNEAQ (reference sequence). V was clipped by 3 bases and J by 0 bases, with 18 bases between them. The CDR3 nucleotides are TGTGCCAGCAGCTTTGTTATGACAGCCATCATCTCTGGAAACACCATATATTTT. Its protein is CASSFVMTAIISGNTIYF.

This rearrangement joins TRBV27 to TRBJ2-2, with D maybe TRBD2 (5 bases). The V gene's germline CDR1 is MNHEY and CDR2 SMNVEV (reference sequence). V lost 2 bases and J 5 bases, leaving 15 bases between the germline ends. The CDR3 consists of 16 residues. CDR3 in DNA: TGTGCCAGCAGTTTACTTCTACGGACTCGGACCGGGGAGCTGTTTTTT. The encoded protein is CASSLLLRTRTGELFF.

The chain links TRBV7-8 to TRBJ2-7; TRBD1 aligns across 7 bases. V shed 0 bases, J shed 7 bases, and the junction held 9 bases outside the gene matches. The CDR3 spans 15 residues. Germline assignment: CDR1 SGHVS and CDR2 FQNEAQ. The CDR3 DNA reads TGTGCCAGCAGCTTAGCACCCAGACAGGGCTGGGAGCAGTACTTC. Encoded protein: CASSLAPRQGWEQYF. Complete variable domain (other parts from reference TRBV7-8 and TRBJ2-7): GAGVSQSPRYKVAKRGQDVALRCDPISGHVSLFWYQQALGQGPEFLTYFQNEAQLDKSGLPSDRFFAERPEGSVSTLKIQRTQQEDSAVYLCASSLAPRQGWEQYFGPGTRLTVT.

V and J are TRBV14 and TRBJ1-2, with D unclear. CDR1 and CDR2 (germline): SGHDN, FVKESK. V was trimmed by 4 bases and J by 5 bases, leaving 20 bases between them. This CDR3 has 16 residues. The CDR3 DNA sequence: TGTGCCAGCAGCCCAGCGGGCCTCAAAGCCCCTTATGGCTACACCTTC. It translates to CASSPAGLKAPYGYTF.

The rearrangement uses TRBV18 and TRBJ2-7; 12 nucleotides align to TRBD2. The CDR3 spans 17 residues. Germline V gives CDR1 KGHSH, CDR2 LQKENI. The ends lost 3 bases at V and 1 base at J; junction bases unmatched: 7. In DNA form, the CDR3 reads TGTGCCAGCTCACCGAAAACCGGACTAGCGGGATCCTACGAGCAGTACTTC. This sequence encodes CASSPKTGLAGSYEQYF.